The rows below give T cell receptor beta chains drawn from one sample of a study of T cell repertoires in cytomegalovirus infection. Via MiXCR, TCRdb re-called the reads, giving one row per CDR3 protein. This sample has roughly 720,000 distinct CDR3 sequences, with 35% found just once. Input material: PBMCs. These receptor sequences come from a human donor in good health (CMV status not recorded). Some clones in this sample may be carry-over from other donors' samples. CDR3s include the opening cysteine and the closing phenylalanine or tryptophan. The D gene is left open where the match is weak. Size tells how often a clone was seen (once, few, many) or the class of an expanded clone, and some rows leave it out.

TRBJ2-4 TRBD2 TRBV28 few TGTGCCAGCAGCTTGACTAGCGGGAGCGGTGCCAAAAACATTCAGTACTTC CASSLTSGSGAKNIQYF
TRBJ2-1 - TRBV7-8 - TGTGCCAGCGGGGGTGAGCAGTTCTTC CASGGEQFF
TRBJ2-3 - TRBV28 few TGTGCCAGCAGTTTATCAGGGTACACAGATACGCAGTATTTT CASSLSGYTDTQYF
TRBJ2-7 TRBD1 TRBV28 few TGTGCCAGCAGTCAGACAGGGCTGGCCTACGAGCAGTACTTC CASSQTGLAYEQYF
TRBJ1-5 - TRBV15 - TGTGCCACCAGCAGCCCCGGGACCTCCTTGAGGTTCCAGCATTTT CATSSPGTSLRFQHF
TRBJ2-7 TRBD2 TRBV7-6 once TGTGCCAGCAGCTTAGGCTCGGGTACTAGCGACTCCTACGAGCCGTCCTTC CASSLGSGTSDSYEPSF
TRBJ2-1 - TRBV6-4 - TGTGCCAGCAGTGCAACCCCGTCGGCCGAGCAGTTCTTC CASSATPSAEQFF
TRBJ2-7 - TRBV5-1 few TGCGCCAGCAGCTTGGGCAGGTTCGAGCAGTACTTC CASSLGRFEQYF
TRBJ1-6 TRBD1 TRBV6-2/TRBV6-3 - TGTGCCAGCAGCGACAGGGGCGGGTCACCCCTCCACTTT CASSDRGGSPLHF
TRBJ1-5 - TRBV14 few TGTGCCAGCAGCCAAGATTCGGGACCCATGTGCAATCAGCCCCAGCATTTT CASSQDSGPMCNQPQHF
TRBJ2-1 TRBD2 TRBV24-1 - TGTGCCACCAGTGAACCGACTAGCGGGAGGGGGTATGAGCAGTTCTTC CATSEPTSGRGYEQFF
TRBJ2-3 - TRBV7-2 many TGTGCCAGCAGCCCTAGCGTATCCACAGATACGCAGTATTTT CASSPSVSTDTQYF
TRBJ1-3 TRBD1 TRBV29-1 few TGCAGCGTTGAACGACAGGGTTTCGGAAACACCATATATTTT CSVERQGFGNTIYF
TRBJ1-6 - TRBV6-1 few TGTGCCAGCAGTGAAAATCAGGGTACGAATTCACCCCTCCACTTT CASSENQGTNSPLHF
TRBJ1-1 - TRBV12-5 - TGTGCTAGTGGCCAGGGGTCGCACACTGAAGCTTTCTTT CASGQGSHTEAFF
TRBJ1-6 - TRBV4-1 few TGCGCCAGCAGCCGGATACGGACAGTCGATTCACCCCTCCACTTT CASSRIRTVDSPLHF
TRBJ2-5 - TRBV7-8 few TGTGCCAGCAGCTTAGGGGGGGCCGCGCACGGCCCCGTATACTTC CASSLGGAAHGPVYF
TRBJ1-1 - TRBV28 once TGTGCCAGCAATCTTGGGACAAGGAACACTGAAGCTTTCTTT CASNLGTRNTEAFF
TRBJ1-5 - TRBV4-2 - TGTGCCAGCAGCCTGGAAGCGGGTGATCAGCCCCAGCATTTT CASSLEAGDQPQHF
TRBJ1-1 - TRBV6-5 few TGTGCCAGCAGTCCCACATCTCTGAACACTGAAGCTTTCTTT CASSPTSLNTEAFF
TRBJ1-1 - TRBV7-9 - TGTGCCAGCAGCTTAGTTGGCGGGGCGGTCACTGAAGCTTTCTTT CASSLVGGAVTEAFF
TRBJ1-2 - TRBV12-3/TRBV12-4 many TGTGCCAGCTGCCCGACGGGGGAGTACTATGGCTACACCTTC CASCPTGEYYGYTF
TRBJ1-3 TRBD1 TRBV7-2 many TGTGCCAGCAGCTTAGTGGGACAGGGGATGGAAAACACCATATATTTT CASSLVGQGMENTIYF
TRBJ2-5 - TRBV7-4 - TGTGCCAGCAGCTTAGGGTACTGGCGGGAGACCCAGTACTTC CASSLGYWRETQYF
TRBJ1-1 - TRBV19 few TGTGCCAGTAGTATAGATTTTGGCAGGGCGGTCACTGAAGCTTTCTTT CASSIDFGRAVTEAFF
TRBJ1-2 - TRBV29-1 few TGCAGCGTGGGGCTCAACTATGGCTACACCTTC CSVGLNYGYTF
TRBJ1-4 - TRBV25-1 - TGTGCCAGCAGCCGTGGAGGGGAAAAACTGTTTTTT CASSRGGEKLFF
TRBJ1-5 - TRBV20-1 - TGCAGTGCTAGAGATCACGTATCTAGCAATCAGCCCCAGCATTTT CSARDHVSSNQPQHF
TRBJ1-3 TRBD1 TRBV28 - TGTGCCAGCAGTTTACGGCAGACAGGGGCTGGAAACACCATATATTTT CASSLRQTGAGNTIYF
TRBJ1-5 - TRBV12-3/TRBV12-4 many TGTGCCAGCAGTGGTAGGAATAGCAATCAGCCCCAGCATTTT CASSGRNSNQPQHF
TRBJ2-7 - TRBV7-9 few TGTGCCAGCAGCCTAATAGAGGCAGGGGCCTACGAGCAGTACTTC CASSLIEAGAYEQYF
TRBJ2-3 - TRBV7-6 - TGTTCCATCAGCTCATTGGGCGCGGTGACTAGACATGATACGCAGTCTTTT CSISSLGAVTRHDTQSF
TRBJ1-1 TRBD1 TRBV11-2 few TGTGCCAGCAAATATGGGACAGGAGAAGCTTTCTTT CASKYGTGEAFF
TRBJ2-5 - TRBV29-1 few TGCAGCGGGGCCCATCAAGAGACCCAGTACTTC CSGAHQETQYF
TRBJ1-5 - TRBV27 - TGTGCCAGCAGTTTCTCGTCGAGAGCTCAGCCCCAGCATTTT CASSFSSRAQPQHF
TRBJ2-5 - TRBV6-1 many TGTGCCAGCAGTGAAGCGGGGCAGACTGGGGCCCAGTACTTC CASSEAGQTGAQYF
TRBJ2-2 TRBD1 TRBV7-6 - TGTGCCAGCAGCTCCGGGACAGGGTTCGCCGGGGAGCTGTTTTTT CASSSGTGFAGELFF
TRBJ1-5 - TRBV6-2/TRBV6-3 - TGTGCCAGCAGTTACCGGCAGGGGTGGCAGCCCCAGCATTTT CASSYRQGWQPQHF
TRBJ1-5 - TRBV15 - TGTGCCACCAGCAGAGATCTTCTGGCGGCTAGCAATCAGCCCCAGCATTTT CATSRDLLAASNQPQHF
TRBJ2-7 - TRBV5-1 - TGCGCCAGCAGGGGAGGGGGCGGCGAGCAGTACTTC CASRGGGGEQYF
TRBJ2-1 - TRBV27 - TGTGCCAGCAGGGGGGCGTTGGGGGCCTACAATGAGCAGTTCTTC CASRGALGAYNEQFF
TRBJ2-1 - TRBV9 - TGTGCCAGCAGGTTGAACCGGGACCCCCAAGTCCATGAGCAGTTCTTC CASRLNRDPQVHEQFF